This T cell receptor (beta chain) was found in a study of shared clonotypes between healthy human individuals. Regarding the study as a whole: For naive CD4 cells, approximately 4.8% of clonotypes were shared across a handful of donors. Memory subsets generally showed lower estimated richness than naive subsets. Represented genetic and exposure-history diversity was restricted by having few donors.

In this sample, this clone turned up once. The antigen is not known. Clones were sequenced by immunoSEQ multiplex PCR, and TCRdb holds only the in-frame ones, with some missing. Here the sample spans about 1.9 million clones, over 85% being singletons. Naive CD8 cells were CD45RO-negative, positively selected for CCR7, excluding terminally differentiated effector memory CD45RA+ cells. The trim removed 4 bases at V and 2 bases at J, leaving 7 bases unmatched. The CDR3 has 18 amino acids. Germline loops: CDR1 SGHRS, CDR2 YFSETQ. Sequencing was performed on naive CD8+ T cells from PBMCs. The sequence came from a man aged 18-30 years in good health. Some clones in this sample may be carry-over from other donors' samples. The chain carries TRBV5-1 and TRBJ2-3; 16 bases agree with TRBD2. CDR3 DNA sequence: TGCGCCAGCAGCAAGATTGGGACTAGCGGGAGGGCCACAGATACGCAGTATTTT. Translation gives CASSKIGTSGRATDTQYF.